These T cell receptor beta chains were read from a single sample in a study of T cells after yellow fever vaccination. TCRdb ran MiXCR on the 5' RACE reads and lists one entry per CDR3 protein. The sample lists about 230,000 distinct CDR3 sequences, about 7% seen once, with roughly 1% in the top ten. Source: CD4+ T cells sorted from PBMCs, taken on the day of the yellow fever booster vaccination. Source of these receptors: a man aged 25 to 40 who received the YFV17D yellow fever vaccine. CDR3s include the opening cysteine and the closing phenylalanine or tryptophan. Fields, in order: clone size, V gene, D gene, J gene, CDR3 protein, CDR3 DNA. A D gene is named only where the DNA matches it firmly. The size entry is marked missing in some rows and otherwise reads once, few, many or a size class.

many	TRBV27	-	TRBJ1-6	CASGFQDRRNSPLHF	TGTGCCAGCGGCTTCCAAGACAGGCGGAATTCACCCCTCCACTTT
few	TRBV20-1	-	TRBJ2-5	CSASVFTQETQYF	TGCAGTGCTAGTGTTTTCACTCAAGAGACCCAGTACTTC
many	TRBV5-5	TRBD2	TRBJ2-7	CASSRSGRIPYEQYF	TGTGCCAGCAGCCGAAGCGGGAGGATACCCTACGAGCAGTACTTC
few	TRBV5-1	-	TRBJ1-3	CASSLGSASGNTIYF	TGCGCCAGCAGCTTGGGTTCAGCGTCTGGAAACACCATATATTTT
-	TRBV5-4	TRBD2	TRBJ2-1	CASISAGGRNEQFF	TGTGCCAGCATTTCAGCGGGAGGGCGGAATGAGCAGTTCTTC
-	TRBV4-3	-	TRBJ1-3	CASSQEENAGNTIYF	TGCGCCAGCAGCCAAGAAGAAAATGCTGGAAACACCATATATTTT
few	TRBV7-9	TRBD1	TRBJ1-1	CASSAQGAYTEAFF	TGTGCCAGCAGCGCCCAGGGGGCGTACACTGAAGCTTTCTTT
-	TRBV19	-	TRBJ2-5	CASSRGDDRRQTQYF	TGTGCCAGTAGTCGCGGGGACGATCGACGACAGACCCAGTACTTC
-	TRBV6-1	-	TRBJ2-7	CACSLGGTYEQYF	TGTGCCTGCAGCCTGGGTGGAACCTACGAGCAGTACTTC
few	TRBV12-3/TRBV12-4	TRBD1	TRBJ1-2	CASSRDSYGYTF	TGTGCCAGCAGTAGGGACAGCTATGGCTACACCTTC
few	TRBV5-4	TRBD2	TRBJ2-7	CASSRDYQSSYEQYF	TGTGCCAGCAGCCGGGACTACCAAAGCTCCTACGAGCAGTACTTC
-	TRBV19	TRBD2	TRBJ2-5	CASTSGGLRQETQYF	TGTGCCAGCACCAGCGGGGGGCTGAGACAAGAGACCCAGTACTTC
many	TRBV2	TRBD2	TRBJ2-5	CASSWLAGGGETQYF	TGTGCCAGCAGCTGGCTAGCGGGAGGGGGAGAGACCCAGTACTTC
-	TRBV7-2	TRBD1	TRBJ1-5	CASSSDRGVQPQHF	TGTGCCAGCAGCTCGGACAGGGGAGTTCAGCCCCAGCATTTT
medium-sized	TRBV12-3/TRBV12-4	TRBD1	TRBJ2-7	CASSLDRVEQYF	TGTGCCAGCAGTTTGGACAGGGTCGAGCAGTACTTC
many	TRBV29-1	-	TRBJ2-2	CSAAGPEDGELFF	TGCAGCGCCGCGGGGCCCGAGGACGGGGAGCTGTTTTTT
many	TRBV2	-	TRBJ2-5	CASSERRAETQYF	TGTGCCAGCAGTGAACGGAGGGCTGAGACCCAGTACTTC
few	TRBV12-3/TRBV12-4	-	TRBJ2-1	CASSFQVTEQFF	TGTGCCAGCAGTTTCCAGGTAACTGAGCAGTTCTTC
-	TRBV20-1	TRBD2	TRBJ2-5	CSARDSRVGTSLETQYF	TGCAGTGCTAGAGATTCGAGGGTAGGGACTAGCCTGGAGACCCAGTACTTC
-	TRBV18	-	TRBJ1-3	CASTPGNTIYF	TGTGCCAGCACCCCTGGAAACACCATATATTTT